The sequence of this T cell receptor (beta chain) was determined in a study of CD8 T cells in Susac syndrome. Regarding the study as a whole: The relatively small number of individuals in the TCR sequencing and HLA analysis was acknowledged by the study.

Concerning this clonotype: Its antigen is currently unknown.

The multiple sclerosis controls were treatment-naive patients affected by stable or active relapsing-remitting disease. CDR3 length: 13 amino acids. Per germline, CDR1 SQVTM and CDR2 ANQGSEA. It was with random hexamers that 0.5 to 1 ug RNA was reverse transcribed. The amplification used immunoSEQ multiplex PCR on TCR beta CDR3; it spanned 54 Vbeta and 13 Jbeta. One entry per CDR3 protein results from TCRdb running MiXCR on the immunoSEQ multiplex PCR reads. Of about 150,000 distinct CDR3 sequences in the sample, 95% were seen once. The rearrangement joins TRBV29-1 to TRBJ1-5, with 9 nucleotides matching TRBD1. The sequenced sample was CD4+ T cells from PBMCs. The receptor comes from a human donor with multiple sclerosis. The CDR3 DNA follows: TGCAACGTGGCGACAGGGGGGAATCAGCCCCAGCATTTT. Translated: CNVATGGNQPQHF.